These T cell receptor beta chains were read from a single sample in a study of cytomegalovirus exposure and HLA in healthy donors. TCRdb's table, derived via immunoSEQ multiplex PCR, lists solely in-frame clones and lacks some. The data hold 90,000 to 150,000 clones, with around 84% observed a single time. Specimen: PBMCs. Source of these receptors: a woman younger than 45 in good health and CMV-seropositive. The CDR3 runs from the conserved cysteine through the conserved F or W. The D gene is left open where the match is weak. Clone size is stated in some rows and not others, as once, few, many or a class when expanded.

j_call,v_call,clone_size,d_call,cdr3_aa,cdr3_nt
TRBJ2-2,TRBV4-3,-,-,CASSEGPGGTGELFF,TGCGCCAGCAGCGAGGGACCCGGGGGAACCGGGGAGCTGTTTTTT
TRBJ2-7,TRBV5-1,-,-,CASSRTRDSYAGEQYF,TGCGCCAGCAGCCGTACCCGGGACTCCTATGCCGGCGAGCAGTACTTC
TRBJ2-1,TRBV28,once,TRBD1,CASSLGQGGGEQFF,TGTGCCAGCAGTCTAGGACAGGGAGGTGGCGAGCAGTTCTTC
TRBJ1-2,TRBV7-9,-,TRBD1,CASSPTGVNGYTF,TGTGCCAGCAGCCCAACAGGGGTAAATGGCTACACCTTC
TRBJ1-2,TRBV4-3,-,-,CASSQERQPGGYTF,TGCGCCAGCAGCCAAGAGCGACAGCCTGGGGGCTACACCTTC
TRBJ2-2,TRBV5-1,few,TRBD2,CASSLYPRGLVRNTGELFF,TGCGCCAGCAGCTTGTACCCAAGAGGACTAGTACGGAACACCGGGGAGCTGTTTTTT
TRBJ1-1,TRBV13,-,-,CASSLGEGRGTEAFF,TGTGCCAGCAGCTTAGGGGAAGGTAGGGGTACTGAAGCTTTCTTT
TRBJ1-2,TRBV7-2,-,TRBD1,CASSDRDRGGYTF,TGTGCCAGCAGCGACCGGGACAGGGGTGGCTACACCTTC
TRBJ2-5,TRBV18,-,TRBD1,CASSPMAGGNQETQYF,TGTGCCAGCTCACCAATGGCAGGGGGTAACCAAGAGACCCAGTACTTC
TRBJ2-7,TRBV27,-,TRBD2,CASSRTSGAYEQYF,TGTGCCAGTTCCCGGACTAGCGGGGCCTACGAGCAGTACTTC
TRBJ2-5,TRBV6-1,-,-,CASSEGDFEETQYF,TGTGCCAGCAGTGAAGGGGACTTTGAGGAGACCCAGTACTTC
TRBJ2-1,TRBV4-3,-,TRBD2,CASSQVGLAGPRVEQFF,TGCGCCAGCAGCCAAGTCGGACTAGCGGGGCCCCGGGTTGAGCAGTTCTTC